This section outlines one T cell receptor beta chain sequence together with its context. Germline CDR1 is MNHNS and CDR2 is SASEGT. The CDR3 extends over 12 amino acids. V was shortened by 3 bases and J by 5 bases, with 7 bases between the two germline ends. This entry is derived from a study of blood T cell repertoires in COVID-19. The wider study: The cDNA or gDNA used as material had been derived from T cells, B-cell-depleted T cells, or PBMCs.

Repertoires were generated with immunoSEQ multiplex PCR, while TCRdb's copy carries only in-frame clones and drops some. The sample carries 380,000 or so clones, roughly 90% recorded once. This chain uses TRBV6-1 with TRBJ2-5, with D tentatively TRBD1 (5 bases). The receptor was derived from a middle-aged man with acute or convalescent COVID-19. The sequenced sample consisted of peripheral blood. DNA for the CDR3: TGTGCCAGCAGTGACAGGGCCGAGACCCAGTACTTC. It is translated as CASSDRAETQYF.